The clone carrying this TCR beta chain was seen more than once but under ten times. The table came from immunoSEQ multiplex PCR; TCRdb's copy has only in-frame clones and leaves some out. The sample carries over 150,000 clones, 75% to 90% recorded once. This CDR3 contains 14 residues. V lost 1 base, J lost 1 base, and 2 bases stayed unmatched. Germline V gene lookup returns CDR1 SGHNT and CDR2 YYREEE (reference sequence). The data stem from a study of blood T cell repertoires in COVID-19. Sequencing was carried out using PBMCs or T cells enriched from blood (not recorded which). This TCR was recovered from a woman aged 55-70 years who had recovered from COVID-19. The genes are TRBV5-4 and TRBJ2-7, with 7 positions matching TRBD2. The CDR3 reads CASSLQGGSYEQYF. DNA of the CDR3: TGTGCCAGCAGCTTGCAGGGAGGGTCCTACGAGCAGTACTTC. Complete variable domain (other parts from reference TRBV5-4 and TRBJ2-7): ETGVTQSPTHLIKTRGQQVTLRCSSQSGHNTVSWYQQALGQGPQFIFQYYREEENGRGNFPPRFSGLQFPNYSSELNVNALELDDSALYLCASSLQGGSYEQYFGPGTRLTVT.